The clone carrying this T cell receptor beta chain was observed once. The antigen is undetermined. Scientists amplified the TCR beta CDR3 regions from RNA transcripts. Second-round multiplex PCR came after first-round RT-PCR with HTBI primers. TCRdb used MiXCR to reprocess the multiplex PCR reads, holding one entry per CDR3 protein. The sample has under 350,000 distinct CDR3 sequences, roughly 16% seen once. The data originate from a study of Graves' ophthalmopathy and Graves' hyperthyroidism. Study findings and constraints: In blood, most expanded thyroid clonotypes above 0.001 frequency were also detected.

Germline CDR1 and CDR2: MNHNS and SASEGT. The CDR3 length is 16 residues. Germline trimming cut 7 bases from V and 2 bases from J; bases unmatched to any gene: 10. The study excluded patients with other autoimmune diseases, uncontrolled infections, pregnancy or lactation. The rearrangement uses TRBV6-1 and TRBJ2-7, with 11 bases that match TRBD1. The specimen sequenced was peripheral blood. The source is an adult man with Graves' ophthalmopathy. The CDR3 is CASKRDPGQGAYEQYF. Written as DNA, the CDR3 is TGTGCCAGCAAGAGGGATCCGGGACAGGGGGCCTACGAGCAGTACTTC.